The rows below give T cell receptor beta chains drawn from one sample of a study of blood T cell repertoires in COVID-19. Sequenced by immunoSEQ multiplex PCR; TCRdb stores in-frame clones only, minus some. The repertoire has 160,000 or so clones, about 90% of them found once; the top ten carry about 2.6%. Specimen: peripheral blood. The receptors were sampled from a man between 60 and 75 years old with acute or convalescent COVID-19. CDR3s include the opening cysteine and the closing phenylalanine or tryptophan. A D gene is named only where the DNA matches it firmly. Not all rows give a size; the values are once, few, many and, for expanded clones, a class.

v_gene	d_gene	j_gene	abundance	CDR3aa	CDR3nt
TRBV5-1	NA	TRBJ1-5	NA	CASSSGTGSGPQHF	TGCGCCAGCAGCTCGGGTACGGGTTCTGGGCCCCAGCATTTT
TRBV10-2	NA	TRBJ2-1	NA	CASRGRPDRNEQFF	TGCGCCAGCAGGGGGAGACCAGATAGAAATGAGCAGTTCTTC
TRBV7-9	NA	TRBJ2-7	NA	CASSSVLTATSYEQYF	TGTGCCAGCAGCTCAGTTTTGACAGCTACCTCCTACGAGCAGTACTTC
TRBV6-2/TRBV6-3	TRBD1	TRBJ1-1	NA	CASSHGDRNTEAFF	TGTGCCAGCAGTCACGGGGACAGGAACACTGAAGCTTTCTTT
TRBV29-1	NA	TRBJ2-2	once	CSVLGDGTRTGELFF	TGCAGCGTTTTAGGGGACGGGACACGCACCGGGGAGCTGTTTTTT
TRBV7-6	TRBD2	TRBJ2-2	NA	CASSLGAGGANTGELFF	TGTGCCAGCAGCTTAGGTGCGGGGGGGGCGAACACCGGGGAGCTGTTTTTT
TRBV7-2	NA	TRBJ2-7	NA	CASSLGRSSYEQYF	TGTGCCAGCAGCTTAGGGCGGAGCTCCTACGAGCAGTACTTC
TRBV7-2	TRBD1	TRBJ2-7	NA	CASSLVGTEVYEQYF	TGTGCCAGCAGCTTAGTCGGGACAGAAGTCTACGAGCAGTACTTC
TRBV4-1	NA	TRBJ1-1	NA	CASSQDLRRPTEAFF	TGCGCCAGCAGCCAAGACCTCCGGAGGCCCACTGAAGCTTTCTTT
TRBV6-5	NA	TRBJ1-1	NA	CASSWGGGANTEAFF	TGTGCCAGCAGCTGGGGTGGGGGGGCGAACACTGAAGCTTTCTTT
TRBV4-1	NA	TRBJ1-6	NA	CASSQVFPGMSYNSPLHF	TGCGCCAGCAGCCAAGTTTTCCCAGGGATGTCCTATAATTCACCCCTCCACTTT
TRBV3-1/TRBV3-2	TRBD1	TRBJ1-1	NA	CASSHHRDRAGTEAFF	TGTGCCAGCAGCCACCACCGGGACAGGGCCGGCACTGAAGCTTTCTTT
TRBV10-3	TRBD1	TRBJ2-7	NA	CAISQGDYEQYF	TGTGCCATCAGCCAGGGGGACTACGAGCAGTACTTC
TRBV4-1	NA	TRBJ2-5	NA	CASSFRPEETQYF	TGCGCCAGCAGCTTCCGACCGGAGGAGACCCAGTACTTC
TRBV6-2/TRBV6-3	NA	TRBJ1-1	few	CASSYRNRDKAFF	TGTGCCAGCAGTTATCGGAACCGGGACAAAGCTTTCTTT
TRBV5-8	NA	TRBJ1-4	NA	CASSYQTGSAEKLFF	TGTGCCAGCAGCTACCAAACAGGGAGCGCTGAAAAACTGTTTTTT
TRBV5-1	NA	TRBJ1-1	NA	CASSPQPLSGGMNTEAFF	TGCGCCAGCAGCCCACAGCCCCTTTCCGGGGGAATGAACACTGAAGCTTTCTTT
TRBV15	NA	TRBJ1-5	NA	CATSWAGSNQPQHF	TGTGCCACCAGCTGGGCTGGTAGCAATCAGCCCCAGCATTTT
TRBV6-2/TRBV6-3	NA	TRBJ2-7	NA	CASSYVGLNNEQYF	TGTGCCAGCAGTTACGTGGGCTTGAATAACGAGCAGTACTTC
TRBV19	NA	TRBJ1-2	NA	CASSWGEKGGYTF	TGTGCCAGTAGCTGGGGAGAAAAGGGTGGCTACACCTTC
TRBV29-1	TRBD2	TRBJ2-3	NA	CSPSGGGDTQYF	TGCAGCCCGAGCGGGGGGGGTGATACGCAGTATTTT
TRBV9	NA	TRBJ1-1	NA	CASIPQPAGVNTEAFF	TGTGCCAGCATCCCCCAACCTGCAGGGGTAAACACTGAAGCTTTCTTT
TRBV7-2	NA	TRBJ1-5	NA	CASSPGGYSNQPQHF	TGTGCCAGCAGCCCCGGGGGATATAGCAATCAGCCCCAGCATTTT
TRBV6-4	TRBD1	TRBJ1-2	few	CASSRTGTYGYTF	TGTGCCAGCAGTCGGACAGGGACCTATGGCTACACCTTC